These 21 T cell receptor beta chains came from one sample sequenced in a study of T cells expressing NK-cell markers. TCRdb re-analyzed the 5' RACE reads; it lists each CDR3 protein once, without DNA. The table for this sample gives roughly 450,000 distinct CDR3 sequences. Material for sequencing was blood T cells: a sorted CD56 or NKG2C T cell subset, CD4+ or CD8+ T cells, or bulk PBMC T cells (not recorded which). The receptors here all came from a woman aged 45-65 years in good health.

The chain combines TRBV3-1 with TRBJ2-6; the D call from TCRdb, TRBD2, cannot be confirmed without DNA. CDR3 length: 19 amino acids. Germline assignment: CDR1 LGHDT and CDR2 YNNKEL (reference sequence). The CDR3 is CASSRPWTSGRSGANVLTF.

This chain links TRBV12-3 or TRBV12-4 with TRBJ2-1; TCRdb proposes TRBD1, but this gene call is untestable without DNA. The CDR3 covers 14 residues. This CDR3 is CASIMTGTHGEQFF.

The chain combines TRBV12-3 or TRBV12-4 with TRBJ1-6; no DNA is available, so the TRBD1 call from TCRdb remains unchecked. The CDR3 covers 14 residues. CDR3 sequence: CASSNLAGNSPLHF.

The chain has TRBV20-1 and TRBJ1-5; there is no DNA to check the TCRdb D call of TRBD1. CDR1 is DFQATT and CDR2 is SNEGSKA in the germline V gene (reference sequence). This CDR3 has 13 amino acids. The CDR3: CSARVPGTQPQHF.

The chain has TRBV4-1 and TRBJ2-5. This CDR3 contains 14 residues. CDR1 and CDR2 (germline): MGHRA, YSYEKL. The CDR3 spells CASSQGLFLETQYF.

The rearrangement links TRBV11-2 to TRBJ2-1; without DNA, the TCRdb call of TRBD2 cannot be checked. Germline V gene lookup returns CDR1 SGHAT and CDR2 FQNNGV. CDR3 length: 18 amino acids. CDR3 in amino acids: CASSFSFLASSSYNEQFF.

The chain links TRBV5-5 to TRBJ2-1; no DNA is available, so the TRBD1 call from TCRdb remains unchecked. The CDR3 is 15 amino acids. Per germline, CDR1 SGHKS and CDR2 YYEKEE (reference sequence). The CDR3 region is CASSFSPGTGIEQFF.

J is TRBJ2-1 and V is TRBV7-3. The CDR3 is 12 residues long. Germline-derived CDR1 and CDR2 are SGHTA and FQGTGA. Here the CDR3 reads CASSGPYNEQFF. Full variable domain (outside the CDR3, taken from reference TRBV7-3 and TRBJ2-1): GAGVSQTPSNKVTEKGKYVELRCDPISGHTALYWYRQSLGQGPEFLIYFQGTGAADDSGLPNDRFFAVRPEGSVSTLKIQRTERGDSAVYLCASSGPYNEQFFGPGTRLTVL.

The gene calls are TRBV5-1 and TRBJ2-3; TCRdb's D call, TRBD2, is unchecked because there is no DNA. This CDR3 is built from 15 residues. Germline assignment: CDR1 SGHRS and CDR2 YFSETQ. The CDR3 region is CASSPAGSSTDTQYF.

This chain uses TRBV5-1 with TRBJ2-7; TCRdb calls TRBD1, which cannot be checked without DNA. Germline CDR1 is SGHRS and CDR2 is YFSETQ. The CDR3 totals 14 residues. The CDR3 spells CASSLAGQGSGQYF. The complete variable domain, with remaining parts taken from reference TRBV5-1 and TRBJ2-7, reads KAGVTQTPRYLIKTRGQQVTLSCSPISGHRSVSWYQQTPGQGLQFLFEYFSETQRNKGNFPGRFSGRQFSNSRSEMNVSTLELGDSALYLCASSLAGQGSGQYFGPGTRLTVT.

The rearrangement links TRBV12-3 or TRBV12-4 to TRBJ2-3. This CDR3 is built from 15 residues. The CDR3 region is CASSLIFLASDTQYF.

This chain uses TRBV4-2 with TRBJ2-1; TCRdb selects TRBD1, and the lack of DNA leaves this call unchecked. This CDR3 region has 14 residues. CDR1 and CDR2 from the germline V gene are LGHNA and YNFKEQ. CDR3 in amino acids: CASSPRDGDNEQFF.

CDR3 region: CASSTHPGQGGEKLFF. The chain employs TRBV5-1 and TRBJ1-4; as DNA is missing, the TRBD1 call by TCRdb cannot be tested. The germline gives CDR1 SGHRS, CDR2 YFSETQ. The CDR3 runs 16 residues.

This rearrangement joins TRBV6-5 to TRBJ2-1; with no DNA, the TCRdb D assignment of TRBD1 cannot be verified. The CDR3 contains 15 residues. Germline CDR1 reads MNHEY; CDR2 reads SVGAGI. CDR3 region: CASTATGGPYNEQFF.

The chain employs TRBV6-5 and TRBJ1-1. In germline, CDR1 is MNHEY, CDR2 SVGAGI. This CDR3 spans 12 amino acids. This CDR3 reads CATSVLGTEAFF.

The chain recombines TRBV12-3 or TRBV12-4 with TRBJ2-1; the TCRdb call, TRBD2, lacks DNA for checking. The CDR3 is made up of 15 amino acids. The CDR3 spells CASSRSGTPNNEQFF.

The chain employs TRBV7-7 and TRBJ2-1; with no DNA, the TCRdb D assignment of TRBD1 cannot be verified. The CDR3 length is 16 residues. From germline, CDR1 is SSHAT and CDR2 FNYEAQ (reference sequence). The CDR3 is CASSLNPGQGYNEQFF.

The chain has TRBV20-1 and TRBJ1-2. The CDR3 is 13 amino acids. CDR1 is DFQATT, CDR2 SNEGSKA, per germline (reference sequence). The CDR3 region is CSARDENHRGYTF.

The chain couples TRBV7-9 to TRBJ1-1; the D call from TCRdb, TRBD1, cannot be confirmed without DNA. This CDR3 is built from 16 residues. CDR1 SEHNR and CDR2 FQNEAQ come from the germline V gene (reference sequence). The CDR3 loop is CASSPWTQQGGTEAFF.

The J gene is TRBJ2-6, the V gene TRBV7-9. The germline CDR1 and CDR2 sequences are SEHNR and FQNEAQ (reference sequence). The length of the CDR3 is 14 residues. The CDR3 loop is CASSSHAGANVLTF.

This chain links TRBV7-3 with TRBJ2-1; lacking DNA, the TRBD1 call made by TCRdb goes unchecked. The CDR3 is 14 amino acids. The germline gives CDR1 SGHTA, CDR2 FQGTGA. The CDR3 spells CASSDRTGYNEQFF.